This T cell receptor beta chain was retrieved from a study of OX40 agonist ivuxolimab in advanced cancers. For the wider study: The costimulatory receptor OX40 (CD134) was targeted by ivuxolimab, a fully human IgG2 agonistic monoclonal antibody. Intravenous ivuxolimab was administered to patients every 2 weeks at six dose levels: 0.01, 0.1, 0.3, 1.5, 3 and 10 mg/kg. Of the approximately 54 dose-escalation patients, hepatocellular carcinoma was present in roughly 19, melanoma in roughly 15, renal cell carcinoma in 9 and head and neck cancer in 9. In the dose-escalation cohort, 70% to 85% of patients were male, and the mean age was approximately 60 years with a range of roughly 20 to 80. Patients were allowed to have had prior anti-PD-1, anti-PD-L1 or anti-CTLA-4 therapy, and approximately 40% of the dose-escalation patients had been treated with checkpoint inhibitors. Partial responses occurred in three dose-escalation patients, of whom one had hepatocellular carcinoma and two had cutaneous melanoma. Peripheral TCRbeta sequencing was intended to test whether TCR sequence diversity was altered and clonal T-cell expansion was caused by ivuxolimab. The paper reports the monotherapy dose-escalation portion (N of about 56 patients) of the phase I ivuxolimab trial. Broader findings and caveats from the paper: Low levels of normalized T-cell clonal expansion were also seen in some patients who did not respond. Clonal expansion of both CD4+ and CD8+ blood T cells was observed from baseline to week 6 at doses 0.1 to 3.0 mg/kg. In partial responders in the 0.1-3.0 mg/kg groups, normalized peripheral clonal expansion was found to be among the lowest, especially among CD8+ T cells. Which antigens the clonally expanded peripheral T cells were specific for was not determined. After ivuxolimab, more expanded clones were found on average in CD8+ T cells than in CD4+ T cells.

As concerns this clone: There is no known antigen for this receptor. No base qualities exist here, and no much larger clone lies one base off it. Other DNA sequences in the sample encode the same CDR3.

The trial excluded patients who had a history of autoimmune disease or were on systemic immunosuppression. Peripheral blood for TCR sequencing was collected from all dose cohorts at baseline, on cycle 4 day 1, and on cycle 7 day 1. Samples were obtained from an open-label, multicenter, first-in-human phase I dose-escalation trial of ivuxolimab. The trial enrolled adults with locally advanced or metastatic head and neck squamous cell, hepatocellular, melanoma or renal cell carcinoma. Before TCR sequencing, CD4+ and CD8+ T cells were separately sorted from peripheral blood. To sequence the TCRbeta CDR3 region, genomic DNA was isolated from the sorted cells. TCRbeta CDR3 regions were sequenced using the immunoSEQ Assay. TCRdb carries this immuneACCESS record with in-frame sequences only. Its versions omit some clonotypes, under half of them owing to an unresolved V gene in the studies checked, with the rest unexplained. This sample lists 100,000 to 150,000 clones; roughly 91% were detected once. The ten largest clonotypes hold more than 0.8% of the sample.

Ends trimmed: V by 4 bases, J by 5 bases; bases unmatched to a gene: 11. Reading the germline V gene gives CDR1 SGDLS and CDR2 YYNGEE. The CDR3 runs 15 amino acids, cysteine and phenylalanine included. Of all the DNA, just the CDR3 is kept, 45 bases in frame from base 1. Recombination linked TRBV9 to TRBJ1-2, with 7 bases in between that match TRBD1. This TCR was sampled from an adult with an advanced solid tumor such as melanoma, head and neck, liver or kidney cancer. The sample here was CD4+ or CD8+ T cells sorted from blood, taken in a trial of the OX40 agonist ivuxolimab. The nucleotide sequence is given as TGTGCCAGCAGCTCCCGACAGGGTTCAGAGTATGGCTACACCTTC. The translation is CASSSRQGSEYGYTF. This CDR3, with the reference TRBV9 and TRBJ1-2 proteins standing in past its ends, gives the full variable domain DSGVTQTPKHLITATGQRVTLRCSPRSGDLSVYWYQQSLDQGLQFLIQYYNGEERAKGNILERFSAQQFPDLHSELNLSSLELGDSALYFCASSSRQGSEYGYTFGSGTRLTVV.